These 13 T cell receptor beta chains were sequenced from one sample in a study of shared clonotypes between healthy human individuals. Libraries were prepared by immunoSEQ multiplex PCR; TCRdb keeps only in-frame clonotypes and omits some of them. The sample has some 1,100,000 clones; approximately 80% are singletons. The specimen sequenced was memory CD4+ T cells from PBMCs. Subset defined: CD45RA-negative fraction. These receptors were collected from a man aged 18-30 years in good health. Some clones in this sample may be carry-over from other donors' samples.

The V gene is TRBV5-1, the J gene TRBJ2-1; D not certain. The germline V gene has CDR1 SGHRS and CDR2 YFSETQ. The CDR3 covers 14 residues. Trimming took off 1 base at V and 6 bases at J, with 11 bases between the two ends. The CDR3 reads CASSLPPILNEQFF. The DNA for the CDR3 is TGCGCCAGCAGCTTGCCCCCCATACTCAATGAGCAGTTCTTC.

The chain couples TRBV7-2 to TRBJ2-1; 7 bases fit TRBD2. J gave up 6 bases and V 4 bases, and 15 bases lay outside the gene matches. Per germline, CDR1 SGHTA and CDR2 FQGNSA. The CDR3 runs 17 residues. For the CDR3, the DNA is TGTGCCAGCAGCTCCCCCCGGGCCAGCGGGATCGCCAATGAGCAGTTCTTC. Its translation: CASSSPRASGIANEQFF.

The rearrangement links TRBV7-6 to TRBJ2-3; a weak D match, TRBD2 (6 bases). CDR3 length equals 15 residues. With 5 bases removed from V and 3 bases from J, the gap between germline ends came to 15 bases. CDR1 SGHVS and CDR2 FNYEAQ come from the germline V gene. As DNA, the CDR3 is TGTGCCAGCAGCCGCGGGGTAGCGGAAACAGATACGCAGTATTTT. Translated, it gives CASSRGVAETDTQYF.

This chain joins TRBV19 and TRBJ1-2; D not certain. The CDR3 runs 11 residues. V lost 6 bases and J 7 bases, leaving 9 bases between the germline ends. Germline values: CDR1 LNHDA, CDR2 SQIVND (reference sequence). In nucleotides, the CDR3 is TGTGCCAGTAGGCGGAGTGGTGGCTACACCTTC. Translating it yields CASRRSGGYTF.

The chain links TRBV29-1 to TRBJ2-1; D uncertain. This CDR3 contains 11 residues. The germline gives CDR1 SQVTM, CDR2 ANQGSEA. V was clipped by 0 bases and J by 12 bases, with 9 bases between them. The CDR3 DNA reads as TGCAGCGTTGAAGACGAACCAGGGCAGTTCTTC. The encoded protein is CSVEDEPGQFF.

V is TRBV11-2 and J is TRBJ2-7; 9 bases are shared with TRBD2. Per the germline V gene, CDR1 is SGHAT and CDR2 is FQNNGV. The CDR3 consists of 16 residues. V was clipped by 2 bases and J by 3 bases; unmatched bases: 8. This chain's CDR3 is CASSLSRLAGNYEQYF. CDR3 nucleotide sequence: TGTGCCAGCAGCTTAAGCCGGCTAGCGGGAAACTACGAGCAGTACTTC.

This sequence joins TRBV18 and TRBJ2-6; tentative D call: TRBD1 (6 bases). CDR1 KGHSH and CDR2 LQKENI come from the germline V gene. V was trimmed by 3 bases and J by 1 base, leaving 10 bases between them. The CDR3 totals 16 residues. CDR3 region: CASSPYTGSGANVLTF. The CDR3 DNA follows: TGTGCCAGCTCACCCTATACAGGGTCTGGGGCCAACGTCCTGACTTTC.

On this clone itself: The junction differs from germline at one of its ends, possibly a read error. V is TRBV28 and J is TRBJ2-1; D uncertain. This CDR3 contains 10 residues. Looked up from germline, CDR1 is MDHEN and CDR2 is SYDVKM. CDR3 in amino acids: CPGRITEQFF. The CDR3 nucleotides read TGCCCCGGACGGATTACTGAGCAGTTCTTC.

The DNA for the CDR3 is TGTGCCAGCAGCTCACCGGAGGGGGAGAGTTGGGAAAAACTGTTTTTT. This translates into CASSSPEGESWEKLFF. The chain employs TRBV28 and TRBJ1-4; possible D gene TRBD1, 6 bases. Trimming pared 6 bases from V and 8 bases from J, leaving 22 bases between. CDR3 size: 16 residues. Germline CDR1 MDHEN, CDR2 SYDVKM.

The rearrangement uses TRBV5-4 and TRBJ2-3; D unresolved. Germline V gives CDR1 SGHNT, CDR2 YYREEE (reference sequence). V was cut by 4 bases and J by 4 bases, with 10 bases left in between. The CDR3 runs to 13 residues. The CDR3 DNA reads TGTGCCAGCAGCGAAAACAGAGCAGATACGCAGTATTTT. It encodes CASSENRADTQYF.

In regard to this clone: Other DNA sequences of this sample code for an identical CDR3. The J gene is TRBJ2-7, the V gene TRBV2; 7 nucleotides agree with TRBD1. This CDR3 spans 13 amino acids. The junction had 6 bases not matched to a gene; V was cut back by 8 bases and J by 2 bases. Per germline, CDR1 SNHLY and CDR2 FYNNEI. In DNA, the CDR3 is TGTGCCAGCCGTTGGACAGGAGCCTACGAGCAGTACTTC. This gives the protein CASRWTGAYEQYF. The complete variable domain, with remaining parts taken from reference TRBV2 and TRBJ2-7, reads EPEVTQTPSHQVTQMGQEVILRCVPISNHLYFYWYRQILGQKVEFLVSFYNNEISEKSEIFDDQFSVERPDGSNFTLKIRSTKLEDSAMYFCASRWTGAYEQYFGPGTRLTVT.

The chain's CDR3 is CASSNRVPGELFF. In DNA form, the CDR3 reads TGTGCCAGCTCAAACAGGGTTCCCGGGGAGCTGTTTTTT. The chain recombines TRBV6-5 with TRBJ2-2; D might be TRBD1 (6 bases). V was shortened by 8 bases and J by 6 bases, with 13 bases between the two germline ends. CDR1 is MNHEY, CDR2 SVGAGI, per germline. The CDR3 loop spans 13 amino acids.

The sample holds a few counts of this clone. J is TRBJ2-6 and V is TRBV21-1; the table calls TRBD1, which could not be checked here. TRBV21-1 is annotated as a pseudogene. The CDR3 loop spans 19 amino acids. Here the CDR3 reads CAHEGYIGTGAAGANVLTF. CDR3 in DNA: TGTGCCCATGAAGGATATATCGGGACAGGGGCCGCCGGGGCCAACGTCCTGACTTTC.